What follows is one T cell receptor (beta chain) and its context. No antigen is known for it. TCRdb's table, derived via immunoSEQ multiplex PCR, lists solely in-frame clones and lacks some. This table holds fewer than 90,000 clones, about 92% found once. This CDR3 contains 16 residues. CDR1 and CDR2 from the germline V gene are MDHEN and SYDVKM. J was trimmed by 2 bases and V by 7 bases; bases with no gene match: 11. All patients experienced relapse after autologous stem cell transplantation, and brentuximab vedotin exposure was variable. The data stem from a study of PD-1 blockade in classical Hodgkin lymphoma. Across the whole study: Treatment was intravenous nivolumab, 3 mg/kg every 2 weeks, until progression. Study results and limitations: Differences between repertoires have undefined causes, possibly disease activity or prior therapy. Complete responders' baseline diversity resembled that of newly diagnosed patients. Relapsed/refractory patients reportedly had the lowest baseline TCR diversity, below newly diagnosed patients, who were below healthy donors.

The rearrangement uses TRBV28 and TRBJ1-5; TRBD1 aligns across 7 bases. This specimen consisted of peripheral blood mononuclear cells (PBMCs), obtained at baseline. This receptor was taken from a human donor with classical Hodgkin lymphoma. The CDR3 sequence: CASTGDGQEGNQPQHF. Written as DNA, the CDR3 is TGTGCCAGCACCGGGGACGGACAGGAGGGCAATCAGCCCCAGCATTTT.